One and the same sample provided the 29 T cell receptor beta chains below, sequenced in a study of blood T cell repertoires in COVID-19. Assay used: immunoSEQ multiplex PCR; TCRdb lists only in-frame clones, some missing. The sample shows 360,000 or so clones, approximately 89% of them seen only once. The sample comprised peripheral blood. These receptors were taken from an older woman with COVID-19, enrolled during active disease.

The chain links TRBV18 to TRBJ2-3; D uncertain. Germline V gene lookup returns CDR1 KGHSH and CDR2 LQKENI. This CDR3 is 11 amino acids long. Trimming left V 5 bases short and J 2 bases short, with 2 bases between. The CDR3: CASSYTDTQYF. In DNA form, the CDR3 reads TGTGCCAGCTCATACACAGATACGCAGTATTTT. Based on the CDR3 plus reference TRBV18 and TRBJ2-3, the full variable domain is NAGVMQNPRHLVRRRGQEARLRCSPMKGHSHVYWYRQLPEEGLKFMVYLQKENIIDESGMPKERFSAEFPKEGPSILRIQQVVRGDSAAYFCASSYTDTQYFGPGTRLTVL.

The DNA for the CDR3 is TGTGCCAGCAGTGACCGGCCACTACGGCTAACAGATACGCAGTATTTT. Translated, it gives CASSDRPLRLTDTQYF. This chain links TRBV6-1 with TRBJ2-3; D is uncertain. The CDR3 contains 16 residues. V gave up 3 bases and J gave up 3 bases, with 16 bases separating them. Germline V gene data show CDR1 as MNHNS and CDR2 as SASEGT.

This clone came up once. The V and J genes are TRBV4-2 and TRBJ1-6; perhaps TRBD1 as D (5 bases). The length of the CDR3 is 13 residues. V was pared by 8 bases and J by 4 bases, with 9 bases between. CDR1 is LGHNA, CDR2 YNFKEQ, per germline. The DNA of the CDR3 is TGTGCCAGCGGCGGGGGGTATAATTCACCCCTCCACTTT. This translates into CASGGGYNSPLHF.

The gene calls are TRBV28 and TRBJ1-5, with TRBD1 identical over 8 bases. The CDR3 spans 12 residues. Germline lookup yields CDR1 MDHEN and CDR2 SYDVKM. V gave up 7 bases and J gave up 6 bases; unmatched junction bases: 2. The CDR3 sequence: CASKTGVQPQHF. The CDR3 DNA follows: TGTGCCAGCAAGACAGGGGTTCAGCCCCAGCATTTT.

The rearrangement uses TRBV19 and TRBJ1-2; no clear D gene. Germline V gene sequence: CDR1 LNHDA, CDR2 SQIVND (reference sequence). The CDR3 is made up of 16 amino acids. The V gene lost 4 bases and the J gene lost 0 bases, with 15 bases spanning the gap. CDR3 residues: CASSTIYLAANYGYTF. The CDR3 region has the DNA TGTGCCAGTAGTACTATCTACCTGGCGGCTAACTATGGCTACACCTTC.

Regarding this clone: Sequence at one end of the junction differs from germline and may be a read error. This chain connects TRBV11-2 to TRBJ1-2, with TRBD1 as a possible D gene (6 bases). There are 12 residues in the CDR3. The germline V gene has CDR1 SGHAT and CDR2 FQNNGV. The CDR3 here is CASSLEPGTSFF. DNA for the CDR3: TGTGCCAGCAGCCTCGAGCCGGGGACATCTTTCTTC.

The chain has TRBV10-2 and TRBJ1-2, with TRBD1 matching over 8 bases. From germline, CDR1 is WSHSY and CDR2 SAAADI. The CDR3 spans 14 residues. V shed 5 bases, J shed 2 bases, and the junction held 4 bases outside the gene matches. The CDR3 is CASSPDRGNYGYTF. In DNA form, the CDR3 reads TGCGCCAGCAGTCCCGACAGGGGAAACTATGGCTACACCTTC.

The chain employs TRBV19 and TRBJ2-5; 7 positions agree with TRBD2. V was clipped by 7 bases and J by 3 bases; unmatched bases: 8. Germline CDR1 reads LNHDA; CDR2 reads SQIVND (reference sequence). There are 14 residues in the CDR3. The CDR3 nucleotides read TGTGCCAGTAACCCTTGGGGAGGGGAAGAGACCCAGTACTTC. Translation: CASNPWGGEETQYF.

The chain employs TRBV5-1 and TRBJ1-2; 8 bases agree with TRBD1. This CDR3 has 14 amino acids. The germline V gene encodes CDR1 SGHRS and CDR2 YFSETQ. J lost 7 bases, V lost 0 bases, and 5 bases had no gene match. CDR3 amino acids: CASSLGVTGAGYTF. For the CDR3, the DNA is TGCGCCAGCAGCTTGGGCGTGACAGGGGCTGGCTACACCTTC.

This clone is a singleton in its sample. The chain employs TRBV11-2 and TRBJ1-2, with D uncertain. The V gene lost 5 bases and the J gene lost 9 bases, with 13 bases spanning the gap. This CDR3 is built from 12 residues. Germline CDR1 is SGHAT and CDR2 is FQNNGV. In DNA form, the CDR3 reads TGTGCCAGCAGCCCCATAGCCCTCAGCTACACCTTC. It encodes CASSPIALSYTF.

The chain uses TRBV7-3 and TRBJ2-1, with 10 bases lining up with TRBD2. Germline-derived CDR1 and CDR2 are SGHTA and FQGTGA. Germline trimming cut 1 base from V and 4 bases from J; bases unmatched to any gene: 4. The CDR3 contains 16 residues. The chain's CDR3 is CASSLMPSGGYNEQFF. For the CDR3, the DNA is TGTGCCAGCAGCTTAATGCCTAGCGGGGGATACAATGAGCAGTTCTTC.

The gene calls are TRBV28 and TRBJ1-2; the D gene is possibly TRBD1 (5 bases). V lost 6 bases to trimming and J lost 0 bases, with 14 bases between them. This CDR3 is 15 amino acids long. In germline, CDR1 is MDHEN, CDR2 SYDVKM. CDR3 loop: CASSLRQIANYGYTF. The CDR3, as DNA: TGTGCCAGCAGCCTCAGACAGATAGCTAACTATGGCTACACCTTC.

This clone was seen a few times. V is TRBV4-2 and J is TRBJ1-2, with unresolved D. CDR1 and CDR2 from the germline V gene are LGHNA and YNFKEQ. CDR3 length equals 14 residues. V was clipped by 1 base and J by 1 base, with 7 bases between them. The CDR3 loop is CASSQGHLNYGYTF. CDR3 sequence (DNA): TGTGCCAGCAGCCAAGGGCACCTTAACTATGGCTACACCTTC.

The chain uses TRBV5-3 and TRBJ2-7; the match to TRBD2 covers 12 bases. TRBV5-3 is recorded as an ORF, its role being uncertain. V dropped 4 bases and J dropped 1; count of bases not matched to a gene: 18. CDR3 length: 20 residues. The CDR3 spells CARSPRTSGAQPSWSYEQYF. CDR3 nucleotides: TGTGCCAGAAGCCCACGGACTAGCGGGGCCCAGCCTTCTTGGTCCTACGAGCAGTACTTC.

The CDR3 sequence: CASSDYAGGNQPQHF. Written as DNA, the CDR3 is TGTGCCAGCAGTGACTACGCAGGCGGGAATCAGCCCCAGCATTTT. The chain carries TRBV6-4 and TRBJ1-5; D gene unclear. V was pared by 1 base and J by 4 bases, with 11 bases between. CDR1 is MRHNA and CDR2 is SNTAGT in the germline V gene. This CDR3 is built from 15 residues.

The chain combines TRBV19 with TRBJ1-4, with a possible D match to TRBD1 (6 bases). Between the trimmed V and J ends, which lost 8 bases and 3 bases, there was a span of 10 bases. CDR3 length: 13 amino acids. Germline V gene sequence: CDR1 LNHDA, CDR2 SQIVND (reference sequence). The CDR3 DNA reads TGTGCCAGTCGGACAGCCTCTAATGAAAAACTGTTTTTT. It yields the protein CASRTASNEKLFF. The full variable domain, with the rest looked up from reference TRBV19 and TRBJ1-4, is DGGITQSPKYLFRKEGQNVTLSCEQNLNHDAMYWYRQDPGQGLRLIYYSQIVNDFQKGDIAEGYSVSREKKESFPLTVTSAQKNPTAFYLCASRTASNEKLFFGSGTQLSVL.

In its sample, this clone was seen once. CDR3 amino acids: CASSLIGGTGSTEAFF. Written as DNA, the CDR3 is TGTGCCAGCAGCTTAATAGGAGGCACGGGAAGTACTGAAGCTTTCTTT. The chain joins TRBV7-3 to TRBJ1-1; unclear D gene. This CDR3 contains 16 residues. Germline CDR1 and CDR2: SGHTA and FQGTGA. Trimming took off 1 base at V and 5 bases at J, with 17 bases between the two ends.

A remark on this clone: Other DNA sequences of this sample code for an identical CDR3. This rearrangement joins TRBV7-2 to TRBJ2-7; tentatively, D is TRBD2 (7 bases). Germline V lookup: CDR1 SGHTA, CDR2 FQGNSA. The V gene lost 5 bases and the J gene lost 1 base, with 15 bases spanning the gap. The CDR3 runs to 15 residues. Written as DNA, the CDR3 is TGTGCCAGCAGCCTTAGAAGGGGGGGATCCTACGAGCAGTACTTC. Its protein product is CASSLRRGGSYEQYF.

The chain uses TRBV11-2 and TRBJ1-2; 9 bases line up with TRBD1. V lost 1 base to trimming and J lost 8 bases; unmatched junction nucleotides: 2. This CDR3 has 13 amino acids. The germline gives CDR1 SGHAT, CDR2 FQNNGV. For the CDR3, the DNA is TGTGCCAGCAGCTTAGTTACAGGGGGCGGCTACACCTTC. Protein product: CASSLVTGGGYTF.

The chain recombines TRBV7-6 with TRBJ1-4; D ambiguous. The CDR3 spans 16 residues. Looked up from germline, CDR1 is SGHVS and CDR2 is FNYEAQ. Trimming left V 7 bases short and J 3 bases short, with 18 bases between. The CDR3 coding sequence is TGTGCCAGCACCAGGTGGGAGGTCGGGGCTAATGAAAAACTGTTTTTT. Translated, it gives CASTRWEVGANEKLFF.

The rearrangement links TRBV30 to TRBJ2-3, with D possibly TRBD1 on 7 matching bases. Germline CDR1 and CDR2: GTSNPN and SVGIG (reference sequence). The ends were cut back, 4 bases at V and 3 bases at J, with 11 bases in the middle. The CDR3 sequence is 13 residues long. Here the CDR3 DNA reads TGTGCCTGGACGGAGGGGGCAACAGATACGCAGTATTTT. Amino acid sequence: CAWTEGATDTQYF.

The sample holds a few counts of this clone. The chain has TRBV6-5 and TRBJ1-1, with D perhaps TRBD1 (6 bases). Germline V gene lookup returns CDR1 MNHEY and CDR2 SVGAGI. Trimming shortened V by 0 bases and J by 0 bases, and 8 bases separated the two germline ends. The CDR3 runs 15 residues. The CDR3 loop is CASSYSGGMNTEAFF. The CDR3 DNA follows: TGTGCCAGCAGTTACTCAGGGGGTATGAACACTGAAGCTTTCTTT.

CDR3 DNA sequence: TGTGCCAGCAGTCAACCCCTAGGACAGAACTATGGCTACACCTTC. Translated: CASSQPLGQNYGYTF. The V call is TRBV28, the J call TRBJ1-2; a weak D match, TRBD1 (6 bases). Germline CDR1 MDHEN, CDR2 SYDVKM. V gave up 5 bases and J gave up 2 bases, with 15 bases separating them. This CDR3 spans 15 amino acids.

The chain uses TRBV5-1 and TRBJ1-1, with D possibly TRBD1 on 5 matching bases. Deletions cut 4 bases from V and 5 bases from J, with 15 bases between. The CDR3 totals 14 residues. Germline loops: CDR1 SGHRS, CDR2 YFSETQ. CDR3 sequence: CASSGGDVRTEAFF. CDR3 DNA sequence: TGCGCCAGCAGCGGCGGGGACGTCAGGACTGAAGCTTTCTTT. Variable domain in full (rest from reference TRBV5-1 and TRBJ1-1): KAGVTQTPRYLIKTRGQQVTLSCSPISGHRSVSWYQQTPGQGLQFLFEYFSETQRNKGNFPGRFSGRQFSNSRSEMNVSTLELGDSALYLCASSGGDVRTEAFFGQGTRLTVV.

The chain couples TRBV11-2 to TRBJ2-7; TRBD2 matches 9 bases. V gave up 8 bases and J gave up 6 bases; unmatched junction bases: 5. This CDR3 is built from 12 residues. The germline V gene has CDR1 SGHAT and CDR2 FQNNGV. The CDR3 sequence is CASASGVGEQYF. CDR3 bases: TGTGCCAGCGCTAGCGGGGTCGGCGAGCAGTACTTC.

The gene calls are TRBV13 and TRBJ2-3; 12 nucleotides agree with TRBD2. The CDR3 totals 15 residues. The trim removed 5 bases at V and 2 bases at J, leaving 2 bases unmatched. Germline lookup yields CDR1 PRHDT and CDR2 FYEKMQ (reference sequence). CDR3 loop: CASSRTSGVTDTQYF. As DNA, the CDR3 is TGTGCCAGCAGCCGGACTAGCGGGGTCACAGATACGCAGTATTTT.

The CDR3 region has the DNA TGCGCCAGCAGCTCGCCCGGGGGGCTTCACTATGGCTACACCTTC. Residues: CASSSPGGLHYGYTF. V usage is TRBV5-1 and J usage is TRBJ1-2, with a possible D match to TRBD1 (6 bases). Germline assignment: CDR1 SGHRS and CDR2 YFSETQ. This CDR3 contains 15 residues. V was shortened by 3 bases and J by 3 bases, with 15 bases between the two germline ends.

The chain joins TRBV7-6 to TRBJ1-5, with unresolved D. The CDR3 extends over 14 amino acids. The V end was cut by 0 bases, the J end by 4 bases, with 7 bases between. CDR1 and CDR2 (germline): SGHVS, FNYEAQ. CDR3 coding DNA: TGTGCCAGCAGCTTAGCGAGCAAAAATCAGCCCCAGCATTTT. Translation gives CASSLASKNQPQHF.

In its sample, this clone was seen a few times. The chain has TRBV7-9 and TRBJ1-1; perhaps TRBD1 as D (5 bases). Trimming took 3 bases from V and 4 from J, leaving 15 bases between them. The germline CDR1 and CDR2 sequences are SEHNR and FQNEAQ (reference sequence). The length of the CDR3 is 15 residues. The CDR3 spells CASSLTGEVGTEAFF. The CDR3 coding sequence is TGTGCCAGCAGCTTGACGGGGGAGGTGGGCACTGAAGCTTTCTTT.